This T cell receptor beta chain was profiled in a study of T cells after somatic rescue of genetic block (dated by TCRdb to the early 2020s). Describing the broader study: The study assessed how robust, over the long term, a T-cell system was when the system had developed through somatic rescue of a genetic block in T-cell development.

Points on this clone: Its antigen is currently not known. Base qualities are not at hand, and no much larger clone is one base apart.

V gives up 3 bases and J gives up 5 bases, and the segment between their germline ends measures 17 bases. CDR1 PRHDT and CDR2 FYEKMQ are derived from the germline V gene (reference sequence). The CDR3 has 15 amino acids, counting the end cysteine and phenylalanine. The CDR3 DNA has 45 bases and is translated from base 1. Libraries were built with the immunoSEQ multiplex PCR assay. The table was pulled from immuneACCESS by TCRdb, which kept in-frame rearrangements only. Such tables lose some clones; where checked, under half of the loss comes from unresolved V genes, and the rest has no known cause. The sample contains under 150,000 clones, about 93% of them found a single time. Roughly 1.5% of the sample is in the top ten clones.

Recombination joined TRBV13 with TRBJ2-7; the best D guess is TRBD2, with 7 bases matching. Sequenced material: peripheral blood mononuclear cells (PBMCs). The TCR sequence derives from a woman between 18 and 29 years old. The DNA reads TGTGCCAGCAGCTTGGGCGGGGGCCGCCGGCACGAGCAGTACTTC. This codes for CASSLGGGRRHEQYF.